The clone carrying this TCR beta chain was observed at least ten times. Amplification from RNA transcripts yielded the TCR beta CDR3 regions. The library came from an HTBI-primed first-round RT-PCR and a second-round multiplex PCR. TCRdb reprocessed the multiplex PCR reads with MiXCR, giving one entry per CDR3 protein. The data show about 390,000 distinct CDR3 sequences, 17% seen once. The sample belongs to a study of Graves' ophthalmopathy and Graves' hyperthyroidism. This receptor was obtained from an adult woman with stable Graves' hyperthyroidism. The specimen sequenced was peripheral blood.

The CDR3 region is CSVELRGKETQYF. The CDR3 region has the DNA TGCAGCGTTGAGTTACGGGGGAAAGAGACCCAGTACTTC. The V gene is TRBV29-1, the J gene TRBJ2-5; a weak D match, TRBD2 (6 bases). Deletions cut 3 bases from V and 3 bases from J, with 11 bases between. Germline assignment: CDR1 SQVTM and CDR2 ANQGSEA. The CDR3 covers 13 residues.